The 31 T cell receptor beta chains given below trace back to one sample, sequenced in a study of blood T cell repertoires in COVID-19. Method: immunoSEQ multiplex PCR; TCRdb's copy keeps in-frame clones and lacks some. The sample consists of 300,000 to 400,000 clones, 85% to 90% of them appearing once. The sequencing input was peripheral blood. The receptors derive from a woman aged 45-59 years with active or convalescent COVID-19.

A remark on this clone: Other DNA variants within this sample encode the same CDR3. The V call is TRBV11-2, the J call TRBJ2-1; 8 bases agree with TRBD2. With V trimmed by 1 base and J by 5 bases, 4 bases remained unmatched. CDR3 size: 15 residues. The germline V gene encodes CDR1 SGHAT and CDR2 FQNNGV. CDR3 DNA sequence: TGTGCCAGCAGCTTAGGGCTAGCGGGTAACAATGAGCAGTTCTTC. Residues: CASSLGLAGNNEQFF.

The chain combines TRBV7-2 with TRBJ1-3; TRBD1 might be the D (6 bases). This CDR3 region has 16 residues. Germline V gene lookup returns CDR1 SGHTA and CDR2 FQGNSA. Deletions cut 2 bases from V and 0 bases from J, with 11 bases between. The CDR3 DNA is TGTGCCAGCAGCTTACGTACAGGGAACTCTGGAAACACCATATATTTT. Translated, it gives CASSLRTGNSGNTIYF.

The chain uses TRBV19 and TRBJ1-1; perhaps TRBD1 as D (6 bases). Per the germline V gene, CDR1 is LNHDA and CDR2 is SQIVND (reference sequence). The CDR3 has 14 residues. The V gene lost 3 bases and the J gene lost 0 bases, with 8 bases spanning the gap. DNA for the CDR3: TGTGCCAGTAGTATGGACAGACTGAACACTGAAGCTTTCTTT. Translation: CASSMDRLNTEAFF.

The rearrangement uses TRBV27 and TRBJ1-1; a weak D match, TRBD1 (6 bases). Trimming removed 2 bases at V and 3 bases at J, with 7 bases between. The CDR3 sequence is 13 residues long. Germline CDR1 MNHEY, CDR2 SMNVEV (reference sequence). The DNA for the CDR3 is TGTGCCAGCAGTTTAGCAGGGGACACTGAAGCTTTCTTT. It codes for CASSLAGDTEAFF.

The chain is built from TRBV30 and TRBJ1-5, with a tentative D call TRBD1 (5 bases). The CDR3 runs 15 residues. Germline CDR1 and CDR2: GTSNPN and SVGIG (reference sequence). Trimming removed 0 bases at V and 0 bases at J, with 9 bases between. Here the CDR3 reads CAWSVSRVSNQPQHF. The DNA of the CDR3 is TGTGCCTGGAGTGTATCCAGGGTTAGCAATCAGCCCCAGCATTTT.

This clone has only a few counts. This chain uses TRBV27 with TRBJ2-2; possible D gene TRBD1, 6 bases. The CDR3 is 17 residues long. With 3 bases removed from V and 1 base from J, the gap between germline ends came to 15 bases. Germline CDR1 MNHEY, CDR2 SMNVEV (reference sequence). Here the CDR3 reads CASSFTTGVLNTGELFF. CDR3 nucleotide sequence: TGTGCCAGCAGTTTCACGACAGGCGTCTTGAACACCGGGGAGCTGTTTTTT.

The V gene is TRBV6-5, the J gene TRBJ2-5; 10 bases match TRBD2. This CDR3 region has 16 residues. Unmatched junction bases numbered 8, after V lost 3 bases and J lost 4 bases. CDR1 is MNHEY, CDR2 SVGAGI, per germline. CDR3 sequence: CASSYASGRVGETQYF. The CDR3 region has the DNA TGTGCCAGCAGTTATGCTAGCGGGAGAGTTGGAGAGACCCAGTACTTC.

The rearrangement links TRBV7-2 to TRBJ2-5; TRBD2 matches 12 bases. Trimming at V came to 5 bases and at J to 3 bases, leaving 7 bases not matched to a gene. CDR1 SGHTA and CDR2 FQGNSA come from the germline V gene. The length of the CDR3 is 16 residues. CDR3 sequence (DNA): TGTGCCAGCAGCCCCCAGACTAGCGGGGGAAAAGAGACCCAGTACTTC. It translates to CASSPQTSGGKETQYF.

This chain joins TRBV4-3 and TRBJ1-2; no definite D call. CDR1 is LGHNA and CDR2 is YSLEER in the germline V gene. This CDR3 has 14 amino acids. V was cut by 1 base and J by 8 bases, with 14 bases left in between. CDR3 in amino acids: CASSQGLRMEGYTF. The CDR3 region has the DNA TGCGCCAGCAGCCAAGGTCTGCGGATGGAGGGCTACACCTTC.

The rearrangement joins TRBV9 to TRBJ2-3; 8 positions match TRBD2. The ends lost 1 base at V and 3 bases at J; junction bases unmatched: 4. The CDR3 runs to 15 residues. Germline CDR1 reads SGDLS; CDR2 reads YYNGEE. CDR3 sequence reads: CASSVWTSSTDTQYF. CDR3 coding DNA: TGTGCCAGCAGCGTATGGACTAGCAGTACAGATACGCAGTATTTT.

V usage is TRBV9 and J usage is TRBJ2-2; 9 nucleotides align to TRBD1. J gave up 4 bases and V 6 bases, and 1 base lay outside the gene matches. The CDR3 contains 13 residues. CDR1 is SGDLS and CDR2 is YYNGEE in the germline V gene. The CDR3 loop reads CASKGQGTGELFF. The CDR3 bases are TGTGCCAGCAAGGGACAGGGCACCGGGGAGCTGTTTTTT. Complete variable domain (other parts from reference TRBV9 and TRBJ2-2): DSGVTQTPKHLITATGQRVTLRCSPRSGDLSVYWYQQSLDQGLQFLIQYYNGEERAKGNILERFSAQQFPDLHSELNLSSLELGDSALYFCASKGQGTGELFFGEGSRLTVL.

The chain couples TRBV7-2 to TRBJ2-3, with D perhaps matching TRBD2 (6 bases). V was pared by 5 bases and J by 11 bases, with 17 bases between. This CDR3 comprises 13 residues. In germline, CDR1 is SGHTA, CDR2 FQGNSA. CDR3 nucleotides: TGTGCCAGCAGCCTTCACCGGGACTTGCTGCAGTATTTT. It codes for CASSLHRDLLQYF. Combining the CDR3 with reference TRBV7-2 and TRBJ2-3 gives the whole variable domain GAGVSQSPSNKVTEKGKDVELRCDPISGHTALYWYRQSLGQGLEFLIYFQGNSAPDKSGLPSDRFSAERTGGSVSTLTIQRTQQEDSAVYLCASSLHRDLLQYFGPGTRLTVL.

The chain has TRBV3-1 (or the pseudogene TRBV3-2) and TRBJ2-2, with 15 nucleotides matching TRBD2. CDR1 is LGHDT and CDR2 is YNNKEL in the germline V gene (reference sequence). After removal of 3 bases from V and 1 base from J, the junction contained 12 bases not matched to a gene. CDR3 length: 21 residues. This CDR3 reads CASSHPGWGLAGGRNTGELFF. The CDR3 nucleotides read TGTGCCAGCAGCCACCCTGGATGGGGACTAGCGGGGGGCCGGAACACCGGGGAGCTGTTTTTT.

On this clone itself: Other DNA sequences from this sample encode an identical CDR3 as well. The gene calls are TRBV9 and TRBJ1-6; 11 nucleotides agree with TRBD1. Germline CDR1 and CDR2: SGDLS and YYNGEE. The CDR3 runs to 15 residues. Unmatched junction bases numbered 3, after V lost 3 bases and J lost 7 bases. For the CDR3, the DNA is TGTGCCAGCAGCGCGGGACAGGGGGGGAATTCACCCCTCCACTTT. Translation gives CASSAGQGGNSPLHF.

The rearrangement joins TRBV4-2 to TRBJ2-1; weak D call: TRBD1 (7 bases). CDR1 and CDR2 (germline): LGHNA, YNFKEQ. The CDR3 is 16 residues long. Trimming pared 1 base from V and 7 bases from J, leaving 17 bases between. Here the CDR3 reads CASSQVSLQGGNEQFF. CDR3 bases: TGTGCCAGCAGCCAAGTTTCCCTCCAGGGGGGTAATGAGCAGTTCTTC.

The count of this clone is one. CDR3 bases: TGTGCCAGTGGACAGGGCGGGCCTGAATATGGCTACACCTTC. Its translation is CASGQGGPEYGYTF. This chain joins TRBV19 and TRBJ1-2; TRBD1 matches at 8 bases. The CDR3 consists of 14 residues. Germline V gives CDR1 LNHDA, CDR2 SQIVND (reference sequence). After removal of 8 bases from V and 5 bases from J, the junction contained 10 bases not matched to a gene.

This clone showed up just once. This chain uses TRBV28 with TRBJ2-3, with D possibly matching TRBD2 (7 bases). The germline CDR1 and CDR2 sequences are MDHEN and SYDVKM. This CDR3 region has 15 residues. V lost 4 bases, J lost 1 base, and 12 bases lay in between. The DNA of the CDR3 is TGTGCCAGCAGTTCAGGGGCGGGGGGCACAGATACGCAGTATTTT. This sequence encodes CASSSGAGGTDTQYF.

CDR3 DNA: TGTGCCAGCAGTATGACTCGAGTCCGTGTAAACAATCAGCCCCAGCATTTT. The encoded protein is CASSMTRVRVNNQPQHF. This chain joins TRBV28 and TRBJ1-5; unclear D gene. Trimming left V 5 bases short and J 3 bases short, with 20 bases between. Per germline, CDR1 MDHEN and CDR2 SYDVKM. The CDR3 runs to 17 residues.

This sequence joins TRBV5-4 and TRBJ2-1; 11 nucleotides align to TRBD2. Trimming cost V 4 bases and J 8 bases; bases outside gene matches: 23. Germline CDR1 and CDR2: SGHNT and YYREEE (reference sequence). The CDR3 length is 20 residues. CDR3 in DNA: TGTGCCAGCAGCCTACGACTAGGCGGGCTAGCGGGAGGTTTGAGGGATGAGCAGTTCTTC. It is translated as CASSLRLGGLAGGLRDEQFF. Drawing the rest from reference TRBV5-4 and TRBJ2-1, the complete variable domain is ETGVTQSPTHLIKTRGQQVTLRCSSQSGHNTVSWYQQALGQGPQFIFQYYREEENGRGNFPPRFSGLQFPNYSSELNVNALELDDSALYLCASSLRLGGLAGGLRDEQFFGPGTRLTVL.

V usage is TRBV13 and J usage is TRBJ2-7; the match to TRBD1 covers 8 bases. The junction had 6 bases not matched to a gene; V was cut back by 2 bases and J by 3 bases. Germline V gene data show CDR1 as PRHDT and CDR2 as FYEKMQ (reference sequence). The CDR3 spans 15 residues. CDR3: CASSLNPTGVYEQYF. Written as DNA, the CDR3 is TGTGCCAGCAGCTTAAACCCGACAGGGGTCTACGAGCAGTACTTC.

The CDR3 nucleotides are TGCGCCAGCACTATCGGACAGAGCTCCTATAATTCACCCCTCCACTTT. It specifies CASTIGQSSYNSPLHF. The genes are TRBV5-1 and TRBJ1-6, with D possibly matching TRBD1 (6 bases). The V and J ends lost 6 bases and 0 bases respectively, with 13 bases between them. This CDR3 is built from 16 residues. CDR1 and CDR2 from the germline V gene are SGHRS and YFSETQ.

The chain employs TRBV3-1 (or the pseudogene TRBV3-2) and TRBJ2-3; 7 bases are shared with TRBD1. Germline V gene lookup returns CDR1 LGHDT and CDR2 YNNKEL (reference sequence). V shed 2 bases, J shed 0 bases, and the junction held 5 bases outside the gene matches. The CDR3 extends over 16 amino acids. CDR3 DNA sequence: TGTGCCAGCAGCCAACTCCCGGGACAGAGCACAGATACGCAGTATTTT. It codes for CASSQLPGQSTDTQYF.

This chain's CDR3 is CASSRLAGVSETQYF. CDR3 nucleotide sequence: TGTGCCAGCAGTAGACTAGCGGGGGTTTCGGAGACCCAGTACTTC. The chain uses TRBV7-2 and TRBJ2-5, with TRBD2 identical over 12 bases. The CDR3 extends over 15 amino acids. CDR1 and CDR2 from the germline V gene are SGHTA and FQGNSA. The V segment lost 6 bases and the J segment 5 bases; nucleotides outside the gene matches: 7.

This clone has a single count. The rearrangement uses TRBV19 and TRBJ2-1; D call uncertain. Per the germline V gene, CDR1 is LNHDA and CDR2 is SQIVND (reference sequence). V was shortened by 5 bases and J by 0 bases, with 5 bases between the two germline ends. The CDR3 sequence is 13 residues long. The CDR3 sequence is CASSPNSYNEQFF. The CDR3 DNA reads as TGTGCCAGTAGTCCCAACTCCTACAATGAGCAGTTCTTC.

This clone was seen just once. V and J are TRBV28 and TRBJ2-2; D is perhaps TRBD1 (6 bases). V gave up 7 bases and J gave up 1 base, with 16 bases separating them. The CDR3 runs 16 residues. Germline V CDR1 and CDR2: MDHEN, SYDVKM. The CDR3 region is CASTELGTLNTGELFF. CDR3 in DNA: TGTGCCAGCACAGAACTGGGGACATTGAACACCGGGGAGCTGTTTTTT.

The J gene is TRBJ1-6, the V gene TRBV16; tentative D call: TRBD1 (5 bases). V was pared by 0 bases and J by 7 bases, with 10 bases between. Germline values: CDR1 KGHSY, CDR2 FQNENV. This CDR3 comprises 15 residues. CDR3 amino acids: CASSQSQGSNSPLHF. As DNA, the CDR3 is TGTGCCAGCAGCCAATCCCAGGGATCAAATTCACCCCTCCACTTT. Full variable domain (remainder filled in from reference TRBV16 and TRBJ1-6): GEEVAQTPKHLVRGEGQKAKLYCAPIKGHSYVFWYQQVLKNEFKFLISFQNENVFDETGMPKERFSAKCLPNSPCSLEIQATKLEDSAVYFCASSQSQGSNSPLHFGNGTRLTVT.

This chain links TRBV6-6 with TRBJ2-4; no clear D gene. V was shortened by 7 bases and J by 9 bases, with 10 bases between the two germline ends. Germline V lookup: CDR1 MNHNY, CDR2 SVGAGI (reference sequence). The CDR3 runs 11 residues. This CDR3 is CASTNGVIQYF. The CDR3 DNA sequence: TGTGCCAGCACCAACGGTGTCATTCAGTACTTC.

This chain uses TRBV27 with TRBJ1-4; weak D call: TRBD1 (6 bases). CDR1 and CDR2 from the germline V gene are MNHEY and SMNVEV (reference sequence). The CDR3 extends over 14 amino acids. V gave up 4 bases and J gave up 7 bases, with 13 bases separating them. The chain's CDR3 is CASSSLGAGEKLFF. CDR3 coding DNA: TGTGCCAGCAGTTCCCTGGGGGCCGGTGAAAAACTGTTTTTT.

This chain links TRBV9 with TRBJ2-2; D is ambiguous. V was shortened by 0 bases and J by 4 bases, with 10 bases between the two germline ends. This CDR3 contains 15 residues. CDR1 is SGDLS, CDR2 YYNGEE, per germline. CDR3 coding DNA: TGTGCCAGCAGCGTAGACAGCTTCGGCACCGGGGAGCTGTTTTTT. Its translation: CASSVDSFGTGELFF.

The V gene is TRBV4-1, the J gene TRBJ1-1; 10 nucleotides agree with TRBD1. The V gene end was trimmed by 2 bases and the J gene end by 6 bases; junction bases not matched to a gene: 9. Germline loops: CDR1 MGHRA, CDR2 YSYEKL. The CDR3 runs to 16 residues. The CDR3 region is CASSQTRQGAWAEAFF. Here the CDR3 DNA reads TGCGCCAGCAGCCAAACACGACAGGGGGCTTGGGCTGAAGCTTTCTTT.

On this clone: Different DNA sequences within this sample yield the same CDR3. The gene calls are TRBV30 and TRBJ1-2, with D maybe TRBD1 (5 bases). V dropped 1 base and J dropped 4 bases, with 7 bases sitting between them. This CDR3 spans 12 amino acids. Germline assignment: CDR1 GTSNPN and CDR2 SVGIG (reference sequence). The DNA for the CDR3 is TGTGCCTGGAGTGGACAGTCCTATGGCTACACCTTC. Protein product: CAWSGQSYGYTF. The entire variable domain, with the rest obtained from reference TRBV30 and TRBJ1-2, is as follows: SQTIHQWPATLVQPVGSPLSLECTVEGTSNPNLYWYRQAAGRGLQLLFYSVGIGQISSEVPQNLSASRPQDRQFILSSKKLLLSDSGFYLCAWSGQSYGYTFGSGTRLTVV.